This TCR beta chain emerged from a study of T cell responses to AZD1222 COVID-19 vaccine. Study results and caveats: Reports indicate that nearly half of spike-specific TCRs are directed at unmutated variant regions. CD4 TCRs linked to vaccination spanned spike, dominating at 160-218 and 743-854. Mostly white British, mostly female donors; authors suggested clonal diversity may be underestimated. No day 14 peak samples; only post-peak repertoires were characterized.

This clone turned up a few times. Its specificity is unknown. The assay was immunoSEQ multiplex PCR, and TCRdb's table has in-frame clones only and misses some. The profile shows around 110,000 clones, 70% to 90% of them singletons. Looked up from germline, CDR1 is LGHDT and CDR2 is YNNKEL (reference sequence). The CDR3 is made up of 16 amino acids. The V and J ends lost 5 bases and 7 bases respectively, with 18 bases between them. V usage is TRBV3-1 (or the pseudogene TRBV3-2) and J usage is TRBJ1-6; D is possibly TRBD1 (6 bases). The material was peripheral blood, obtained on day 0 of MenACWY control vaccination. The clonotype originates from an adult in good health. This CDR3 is CASSGRDTSPNSPLHF. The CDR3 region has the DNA TGTGCCAGCAGCGGACGGGACACCAGTCCCAATTCACCCCTCCACTTT.